This T cell receptor beta chain appears in the sequencing data of a study of human T cells and chemical hapten exposure (dated by TCRdb to about 2021). In the study overall: For sensitization, 2% DPC in acetone was applied to a 2 cm by 2 cm area of upper inner arm skin. Patch testing was done on the upper back using Finn chambers containing 0.01% DPC, and results were scored after 6 days according to International Contact Dermatitis Research Group standards. The libraries were sequenced as a pool, and the TCR yield per sample differed mostly because of small variations in library volumes within the pool. The mostly female patient cohort included alopecia areata with under or over 50% scalp involvement, alopecia totalis and alopecia universalis. Peripheral blood TCR repertoire changes were tracked in vivo in alopecia patients during primary and secondary sensitization to the hapten diphenylcyclopropenone (DPC). Blood for TCR sequencing was provided by twenty-nine alopecia patients at one to four time points (pre-sensitization, 2, 6 and 24 weeks). Blood samples were taken from patients before sensitization (week 0) and then at 2, 6 and about 24 weeks after DPC sensitization. Throughout the approximately 25-week study period, patients were also given weekly therapeutic DPC doses on the scalp.

This clonotype came up a few times. Its antigen has not been determined. Per-base quality was not reported, and no clone a single base away is much larger than it. The time point label here, explained by the study, means: patch test 3, about 24 weeks after DPC sensitization. The treatment or condition label for this specimen denotes: therapeutic diphenylcyclopropenone sensitization with weekly scalp DPC. Blood at each patch-test visit was drawn before the patch test was applied. To be eligible, patients had to be aged 18 to 70, diagnosed with alopecia and judged suitable for DPC therapy, while pregnant patients were excluded. Total RNA was isolated from unfractionated whole blood collected in Tempus Blood RNA tubes. Relative to germline, V is 1 base shorter and J is 7 bases shorter, with 11 bases between their ends. The CDR3 covers 14 residues, taking in both the cysteine and the phenylalanine. CDR3 DNA only is kept here, 42 bases in frame from base 1. The CDR1 and CDR2 encoded by the germline V gene (reference sequence) are DFQATT and SNEGSKA.

Study-level results and caveats: Because all patients had alopecia, a presumed autoimmune disease, the immune response of the patients might differ from that of healthy individuals. The number of TCRs above 1 in 1000 frequency did not change with DPC sensitization; there was no evidence of global repertoire structure alterations. Patch test score was positively correlated with the number of PT1 expanded TCRs, with significance at thresholds 8, 16 and 32 but not at 4. Compared with pre-sensitization or healthy control sets, expanded TCRs formed significantly more large CDR3 similarity clusters, which is consistent with antigen-driven responses. After repeated subsampling, the strength of the expansion versus patch-test correlation and the threshold at which it became significant changed.

Library preparation was by RACE. The sequencer was a NextSeq 500. Library preparation attached unique molecular identifiers to individual cDNA molecules for quantitative, reproducible TCR counting. For every blood RNA sample, sequencing covered both the TCR alpha and TCR beta chains. The published analysis was carried out like this. Samples had a median of roughly 87,000 TCRs, with a range from roughly 23,224 to 700,000. The Decombinator software suite was used to annotate the V, J and CDR3 of the TCR reads. To make PS versus PT1 abundance plots, every sample was subsampled to the same number of TCRs (28,000). Expanded TCRs were defined as absent before sensitization and observed at least eight times at the 2-week time point. TCRdb reran the public reads through fastp at Q25 and MiXCR, keeping productive beta chains. Rows with a matching CDR3 protein are joined into one entry that keeps the most common DNA and genes. TCRdb assigned the V and J calls; the authors' analysis was not used. This sample has about 200,000 distinct CDR3 sequences in its table, and about 25% of those were observed once. The ten largest clones take up 2% to 2.5% of the sample.

The source was whole blood, collected in connection with sensitization to the hapten diphenylcyclopropenone (DPC). The TCR sequence derives from a woman aged 40 to 55 with alopecia areata. Some clones in this sample may be carry-over from other donors' samples. This chain joins TRBV20-1 to TRBJ1-6; too little of a D gene remains to name it. CDR3 protein: CSARGTRENSPLHF. The DNA sequence is given as TGCAGTGCTAGAGGCACCCGCGAAAATTCACCCCTCCACTTT.